This T cell receptor beta chain was profiled in a study of beta chain features in type 1 diabetes. At the level of the study: Cells sorted and examined across all samples totaled around 110,000,000.

General study findings and limits: Significant though moderate, a shortening of TCRB CDR3s appeared in all four CD4+ subsets of Type 1 diabetes patients.

What was sequenced were expressed TCRB transcripts, since all of the isolated RNA had been reverse transcribed. The table came from immunoSEQ multiplex PCR; TCRdb's copy has only in-frame clones and leaves some out. The table includes 300,000 or so clones, 13% to 15% detected once. CDR1 and CDR2 from the germline V gene are SNHLY and FYNNEI. There are 15 residues in the CDR3. Trimming pared 7 bases from V and 4 bases from J, leaving 17 bases between. The sample holds a few counts of this clone. Its matching antigen is unknown. This receptor was identified in a young man with type 1 diabetes. The rearrangement links TRBV2 to TRBJ2-1; TRBD2 might be the D (6 bases). The sequenced material came from naive CD4+ T cells from blood. This CDR3 reads CASKRTGDIYNEQFF. CDR3 sequence (DNA): TGTGCCAGCAAGAGGACGGGGGATATTTACAATGAGCAGTTCTTC.